The entry below describes one T cell receptor (beta chain). This clone was seen only once. The target of this receptor is not known. No qualities accompany the bases; no much larger clone lies one base away. The record originates from a study of T cell responses to AZD1222 COVID-19 vaccine (dated by TCRdb to the early 2020s). About the study as a whole: A total of about 230 trial participants underwent TCR sequencing, of whom some 210 received two doses of AZD1222 and about 25 received two doses of the MenACWY control vaccine. Trial participants were enrolled into age subgroups of 18-55, 56-69 and 70-plus years, which contained about 150, 27 and 61 TCR-sequenced participants, respectively. Overall results and qualifications from the work: Nearly half of unique spike-specific TCRs reportedly recognized epitopes outside regions mutated in the B.1.351 and B.1.1.7 variants. Conclusions about previously exposed vaccinees are limited, since just five to seven AZD1222 recipients were seropositive for SARS-CoV-2 at baseline. The 56-69-year group was small, and its depth increase did not reach significance, likely because of low power. Participants were mostly white British, with more females than males. The authors suggested clonal diversity may have been underestimated. Because no samples from the day 14 peak response were available, repertoires could be characterized only after the peak T cell response. CD4 TCRs associated with the vaccine covered the entire spike protein, and the dominant responses were in regions 160-218 and 743-854. Spike-specific TCR breadth and depth rose significantly after two AZD1222 doses compared with day 0 and with MenACWY recipients.

The CDR3 regions of human TCRbeta chains were analyzed by immunosequencing. Per the source publication's procedure: Repertoire TCRs were checked for matches against a reference library of SARS-CoV-2-specific TCRs that had been generated using the MIRA antigen-specificity platform. Breadth was defined as the fraction of unique TCRs that were SARS-CoV-2-associated, and depth was defined as the fraction of total T cells that were SARS-CoV-2-associated. Using the MIRA data, each spike-specific TCR was assigned both to the spike region to which the TCR was reactive and to a CD4 or CD8 class. Log10-transformed breadth and depth values were compared by one-way ANOVA with Sidak's multiple comparisons tests. TCRdb took this table from immuneACCESS and kept in-frame rearrangements with V and J called. Such tables lack part of the clones; where checked against another copy, unresolved V genes explain under half of the gap, and the rest is unexplained. V, J and clone size were drawn from that table, and D and trimming were deduced from the DNA. In all, the sample holds about 56,000 clones, and 86% of those were seen once. The ten largest clones add up to around 7% of the sample.

The sample's time point label, in plain terms: about 28 days (+/-7) after the second vaccine dose. Because spike-specific TCR depth and breadth did not differ between the two schedules, AZD1222 recipients who got a second dose at roughly 4 weeks were pooled with those who got a second dose at roughly 12 weeks. Vaccinee samples were obtained from the UK trials COV001 and COV002, which included a single-blind randomized controlled phase 2/3 trial of AZD1222 (ChAdOx1 nCoV-19) in healthy adults. Trial participant PBMC samples were collected at day 0 and day 28 after the second dose for TCRbeta chain sequencing. V is reduced by 0 bases and J by 0 bases, leaving a spacing of 9 bases between them. Looking up the germline V gene yields CDR1 MNHNS and CDR2 SASEGT. The CDR3 starts with the cysteine, ends with the phenylalanine, and has 16 residues. Left in the record is the CDR3 DNA by itself, 48 bases read in frame from the first base.

The chain links TRBV6-1 with TRBJ1-3; the D gene cannot be named for sure. This specimen consisted of peripheral blood, obtained 28 days after the second AZD1222 dose. This clonotype was sampled from an adult who received the AZD1222 COVID-19 vaccine. The CDR3 region has the sequence CASSEARAASGNTIYF. In nucleotide form, the sequence is TGTGCCAGCAGTGAAGCGAGGGCGGCCTCTGGAAACACCATATATTTT.